This T cell receptor (beta chain) was recovered during a study of blood T cell repertoires in COVID-19. Study in general: T cells, B-cell-depleted T cells, or PBMCs supplied cDNA or gDNA.

Original processing notes: Scientists estimated how many nucleated cells there were by amplifying reference gene primers. TCRdb's table, derived via immunoSEQ multiplex PCR, lists solely in-frame clones and lacks some. The DNA gave D and trimming, while V, J and clone size come from that table. The sample holds tens of thousands of clones, around 89% seen once. The CDR3 extends over 15 amino acids. The germline V gene has CDR1 SGDLS and CDR2 YYNGEE. With 4 bases clipped from V and 7 bases from J, the junction kept 9 bases outside the gene matches. The specimen was peripheral blood. This sequence joins TRBV9 and TRBJ2-7; 12 bases map to TRBD2. The sequence came from a man in his 70s with active or convalescent COVID-19. CDR3 in amino acids: CASSSSGGAQGEQYF. The CDR3 coding sequence is TGTGCCAGCAGCTCTAGCGGGGGGGCCCAAGGTGAGCAGTACTTC.